The entry that follows covers one T cell receptor (beta chain) sequence. Its specificity is unknown. The data belong to a study of OX40 agonist ivuxolimab in advanced cancers. Here immunoSEQ multiplex PCR was the method, and the copy in TCRdb shows in-frame clones only, minus some. The sample includes around 49,000 clones, roughly 89% of them seen just once. Study-wide results and caveats: In CD8+ T cells, expanded clones were on average more numerous than in CD4+. Among the nonresponders, some also had low normalized T-cell clonal expansion.

Trimming left V 2 bases short and J 5 bases short, with 12 bases between. The CDR3 is 14 residues long. Germline CDR1 and CDR2: MNHEY and SMNVEV (reference sequence). The V and J genes are TRBV27 and TRBJ2-5, with D perhaps TRBD2 (5 bases). The source is an adult with an advanced solid tumor such as melanoma, head and neck, liver or kidney cancer. Sequencing used CD4+ or CD8+ T cells sorted from blood, obtained in a trial of the OX40 agonist ivuxolimab. The CDR3 here is CASSLIGGPETQYF. CDR3 DNA sequence: TGTGCCAGCAGTTTAATTGGAGGTCCGGAGACCCAGTACTTC.